Below are 3 T cell receptor beta chains sequenced from a single sample in a study of blood T cell repertoires in COVID-19. Profiling relied on immunoSEQ multiplex PCR, and the TCRdb table lists in-frame clones only, not all of them. The sample lists roughly 250,000 clones; 75% to 90% were seen once. The sample was PBMCs or T cells enriched from blood (not recorded which). Receptor source: a woman aged 40 to 50 with acute COVID-19.

This chain joins TRBV7-2 and TRBJ2-2; D might be TRBD1 (6 bases). V lost 2 bases to trimming and J lost 4 bases, with 14 bases between them. Germline V gives CDR1 SGHTA, CDR2 FQGNSA. The CDR3 is made up of 16 amino acids. For the CDR3, the DNA is TGTGCCAGCAGCTTAAACAGGGATTTGGGCACCGGGGAGCTGTTTTTT. This encodes CASSLNRDLGTGELFF.

This chain links TRBV21-1 with TRBJ1-5; TRBD1 is the table's D call and was not checked against the DNA. TRBV21-1 is marked as a pseudogene. The CDR3 sequence is 16 residues long. CDR3 bases: TGTGCCAGCAGCAAAGCATCACAGCTACCTGGTCAGCCCCAGCATTTT. It translates to CASSKASQLPGQPQHF.

V and J are TRBV2 and TRBJ1-1; no firm D call. Germline values: CDR1 SNHLY, CDR2 FYNNEI. There are 14 residues in the CDR3. V was shortened by 3 bases and J by 6 bases, with 14 bases between the two germline ends. The CDR3 reads CASSDAGRWSEAFF. In DNA, the CDR3 is TGTGCCAGCAGTGATGCGGGCAGGTGGTCTGAAGCTTTCTTT.